This T cell receptor beta chain was captured in a study of monozygotic twins with cystic fibrosis. Turning to this clone: Its antigen is undetermined.

The method was immunoSEQ multiplex PCR; TCRdb's version includes in-frame clones alone and lacks a portion of them. The table records roughly 14,000 clones, just under 95% of them present only once. Study observations and caveats: Age, concordance and disease severity did not associate with shared CDR3 numbers.

This receptor was taken from a girl aged 2-10 years with cystic fibrosis. Material: blood.

As DNA, the CDR3 is TGTGCCAGCAGTGAATTCCAAACAGAGACCCAGTACTTC. This encodes CASSEFQTETQYF. This rearrangement joins TRBV2 to TRBJ2-5; D gene unclear. The CDR3 is made up of 13 amino acids. The germline CDR1 and CDR2 sequences are SNHLY and FYNNEI. V was clipped by 2 bases and J by 4 bases, with 8 bases between them.